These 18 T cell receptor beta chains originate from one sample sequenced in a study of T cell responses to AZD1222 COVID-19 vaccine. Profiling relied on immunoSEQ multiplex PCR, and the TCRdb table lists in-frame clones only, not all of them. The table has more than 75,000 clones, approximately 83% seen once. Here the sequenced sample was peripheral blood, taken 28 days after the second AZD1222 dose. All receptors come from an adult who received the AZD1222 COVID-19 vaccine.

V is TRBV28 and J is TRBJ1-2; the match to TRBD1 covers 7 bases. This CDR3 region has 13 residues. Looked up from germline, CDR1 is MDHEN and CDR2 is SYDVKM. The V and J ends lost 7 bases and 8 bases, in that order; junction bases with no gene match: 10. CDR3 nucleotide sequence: TGTGCCAGCACCACTCCAGGGGGGCGGGGCTACACCTTC. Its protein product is CASTTPGGRGYTF.

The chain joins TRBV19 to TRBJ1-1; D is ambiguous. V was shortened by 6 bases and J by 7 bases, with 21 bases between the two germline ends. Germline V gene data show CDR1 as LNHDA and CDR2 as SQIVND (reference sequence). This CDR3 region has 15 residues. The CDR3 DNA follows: TGTGCCAGTAGATCCGATAGGAGAACAGCCATTGAAGCTTTCTTT. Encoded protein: CASRSDRRTAIEAFF. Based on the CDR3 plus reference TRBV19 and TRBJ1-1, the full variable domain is DGGITQSPKYLFRKEGQNVTLSCEQNLNHDAMYWYRQDPGQGLRLIYYSQIVNDFQKGDIAEGYSVSREKKESFPLTVTSAQKNPTAFYLCASRSDRRTAIEAFFGQGTRLTVV.

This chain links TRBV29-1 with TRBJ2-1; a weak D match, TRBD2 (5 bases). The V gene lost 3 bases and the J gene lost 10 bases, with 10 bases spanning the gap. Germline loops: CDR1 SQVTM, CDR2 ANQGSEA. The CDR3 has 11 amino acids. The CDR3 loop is CSVDDTGEQFF. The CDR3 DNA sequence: TGCAGCGTTGATGATACGGGGGAGCAGTTCTTC.

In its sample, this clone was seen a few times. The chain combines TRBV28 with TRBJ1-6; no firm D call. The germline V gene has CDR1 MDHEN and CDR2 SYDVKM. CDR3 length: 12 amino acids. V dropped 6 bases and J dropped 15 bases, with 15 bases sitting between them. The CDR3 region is CASSLRATLLHF. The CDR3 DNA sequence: TGTGCCAGCAGCCTAAGAGCCACCCTCCTCCACTTT.

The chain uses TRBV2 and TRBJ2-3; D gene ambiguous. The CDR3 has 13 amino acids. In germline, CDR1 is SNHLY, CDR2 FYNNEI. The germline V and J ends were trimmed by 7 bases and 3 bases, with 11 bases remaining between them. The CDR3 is CASIIMGTDTQYF. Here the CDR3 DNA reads TGTGCCAGCATTATAATGGGGACAGATACGCAGTATTTT.

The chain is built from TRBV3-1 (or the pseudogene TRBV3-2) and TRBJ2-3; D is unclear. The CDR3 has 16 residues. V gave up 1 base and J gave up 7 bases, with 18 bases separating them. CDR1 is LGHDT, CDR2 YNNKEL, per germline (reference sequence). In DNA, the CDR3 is TGTGCCAGCAGCCAAGCCCGTGACCGTTTCACTAATACGCAGTATTTT. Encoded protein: CASSQARDRFTNTQYF.

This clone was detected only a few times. The CDR3 DNA is TGTGCCAGCAGCTCCACAAGGTCGTGGGAAAAACTGTTTTTT. Residues: CASSSTRSWEKLFF. The chain carries TRBV7-3 and TRBJ1-4; D remains unclear. The ends were cut back, 4 bases at V and 8 bases at J, with 14 bases in the middle. CDR1 and CDR2 from the germline V gene are SGHTA and FQGTGA. The length of the CDR3 is 14 residues.

In nucleotides, the CDR3 is TGCGCCAGCAGCTTACAGACACAGGGAACGGGGTTCTCTGGCTACACCTTC. Translating gives CASSLQTQGTGFSGYTF. The chain combines TRBV5-1 with TRBJ1-2, with a tentative D call TRBD1 (6 bases). This CDR3 is built from 17 residues. The germline gives CDR1 SGHRS, CDR2 YFSETQ. The V end lost 2 bases, the J end lost 7 bases, and 24 bases lay between the germline ends.

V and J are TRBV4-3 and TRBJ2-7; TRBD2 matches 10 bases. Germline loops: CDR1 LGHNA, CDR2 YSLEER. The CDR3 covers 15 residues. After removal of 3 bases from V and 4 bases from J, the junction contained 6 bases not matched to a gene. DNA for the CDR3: TGCGCCAGCAGCCAGTGGAGCGGGAGGGATTACGAGCAGTACTTC. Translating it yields CASSQWSGRDYEQYF.

CDR3 sequence reads: CASSRDKANQPQHF. CDR3 DNA sequence: TGTGCCAGCAGCAGAGATAAGGCTAATCAGCCCCAGCATTTT. V and J are TRBV6-5 and TRBJ1-5, with no clear D. The CDR3 consists of 14 residues. Germline V gene data show CDR1 as MNHEY and CDR2 as SVGAGI. The V end lost 6 bases, the J end lost 4 bases, and 13 bases lay between the germline ends.

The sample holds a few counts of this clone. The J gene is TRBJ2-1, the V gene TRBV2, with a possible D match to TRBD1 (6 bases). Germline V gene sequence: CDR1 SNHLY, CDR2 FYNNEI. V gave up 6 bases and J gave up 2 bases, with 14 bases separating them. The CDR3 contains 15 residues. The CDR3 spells CASRKDRLTYNEQFF. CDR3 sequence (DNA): TGTGCCAGCAGGAAGGACAGATTGACCTACAATGAGCAGTTCTTC.

CDR3 amino acids: CASLPLQGATEAFF. In nucleotides, the CDR3 is TGCGCCAGCCTCCCCCTACAGGGGGCAACTGAAGCTTTCTTT. The chain couples TRBV5-1 to TRBJ1-1, with 9 bases that match TRBD1. The V and J ends lost 7 bases and 5 bases, in that order; junction bases with no gene match: 9. CDR1 and CDR2 from the germline V gene are SGHRS and YFSETQ. There are 14 residues in the CDR3.

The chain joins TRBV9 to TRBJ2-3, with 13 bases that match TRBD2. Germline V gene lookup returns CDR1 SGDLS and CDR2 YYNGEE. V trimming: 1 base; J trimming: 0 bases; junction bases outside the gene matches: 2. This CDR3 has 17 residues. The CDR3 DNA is TGTGCCAGCAGCGTACGGACTAGCGGGAGAAGCACAGATACGCAGTATTTT. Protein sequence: CASSVRTSGRSTDTQYF.

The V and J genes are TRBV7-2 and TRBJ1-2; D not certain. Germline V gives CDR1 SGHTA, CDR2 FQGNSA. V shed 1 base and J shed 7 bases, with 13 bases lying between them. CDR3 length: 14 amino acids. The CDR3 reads CASSLGPAAGGYTF. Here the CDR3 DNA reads TGTGCCAGCAGCTTAGGCCCGGCGGCTGGTGGCTACACCTTC. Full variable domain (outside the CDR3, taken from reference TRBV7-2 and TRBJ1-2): GAGVSQSPSNKVTEKGKDVELRCDPISGHTALYWYRQSLGQGLEFLIYFQGNSAPDKSGLPSDRFSAERTGGSVSTLTIQRTQQEDSAVYLCASSLGPAAGGYTFGSGTRLTVV.

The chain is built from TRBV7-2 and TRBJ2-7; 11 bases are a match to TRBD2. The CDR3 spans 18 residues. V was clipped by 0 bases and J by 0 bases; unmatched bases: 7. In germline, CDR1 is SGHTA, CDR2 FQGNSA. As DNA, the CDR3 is TGTGCCAGCAGCTTAGCGCTAGTAGCGGGAGGGCCCTCCTACGAGCAGTACTTC. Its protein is CASSLALVAGGPSYEQYF. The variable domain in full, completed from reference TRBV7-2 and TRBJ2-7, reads GAGVSQSPSNKVTEKGKDVELRCDPISGHTALYWYRQSLGQGLEFLIYFQGNSAPDKSGLPSDRFSAERTGGSVSTLTIQRTQQEDSAVYLCASSLALVAGGPSYEQYFGPGTRLTVT.

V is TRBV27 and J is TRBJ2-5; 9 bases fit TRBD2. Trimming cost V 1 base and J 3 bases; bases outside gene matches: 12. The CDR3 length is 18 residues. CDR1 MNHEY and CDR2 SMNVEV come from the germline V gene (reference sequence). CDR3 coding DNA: TGTGCCAGCAGTTTATACGGCGGGGGGGCAGGGATGAAAGAGACCCAGTACTTC. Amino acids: CASSLYGGGAGMKETQYF.

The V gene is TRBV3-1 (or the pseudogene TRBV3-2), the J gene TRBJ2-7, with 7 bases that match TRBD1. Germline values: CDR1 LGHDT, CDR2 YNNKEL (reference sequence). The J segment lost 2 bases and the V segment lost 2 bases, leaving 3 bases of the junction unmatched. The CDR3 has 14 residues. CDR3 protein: CASSQRQGPYEQYF. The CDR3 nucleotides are TGTGCCAGCAGCCAAAGACAGGGCCCCTACGAGCAGTACTTC.

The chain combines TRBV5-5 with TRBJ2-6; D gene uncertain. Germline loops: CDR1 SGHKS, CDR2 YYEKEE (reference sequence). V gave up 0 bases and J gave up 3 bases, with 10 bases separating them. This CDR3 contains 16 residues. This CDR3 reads CASSLDGGLGANVLTF. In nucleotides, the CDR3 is TGTGCCAGCAGCTTGGATGGCGGTCTTGGGGCCAACGTCCTGACTTTC.